This T cell receptor (beta chain) was captured in a study of cytomegalovirus exposure and HLA in healthy donors. The PCR used 60 Vbeta and 13 Jbeta primers. Data came from immunoSEQ multiplex PCR; TCRdb stores just in-frame clones and leaves some out. Seen here are about 120,000 clones, 70% to 85% observed once, and the top ten hold 3.5% to 4.5%. The receptor comes from a human donor in good health. Input material: PBMCs.

Written as DNA, the CDR3 is TGTGCCAGTAGTCTCCACTCACAGGGTAGCAATGAGCAGTTCTTC. This sequence encodes CASSLHSQGSNEQFF. This chain uses TRBV19 with TRBJ2-1, with D possibly TRBD1 on 6 matching bases. With 5 bases removed from V and 6 bases from J, the gap between germline ends came to 17 bases. The CDR3 is 15 amino acids. The germline V gene encodes CDR1 LNHDA and CDR2 SQIVND (reference sequence).